Given below is one T cell receptor (beta chain) in context. V trimming: 3 bases; J trimming: 1 base; junction bases outside the gene matches: 4. Germline V gene sequence: CDR1 SEHNR, CDR2 FQNEAQ (reference sequence). The CDR3 is 16 amino acids. These data belong to a study of technical replicates of blood from four donors. TCRdb's copy holds only in-frame clones and misses some; the assay was immunoSEQ multiplex PCR. This sample has over 85,000 clones, with approximately 94% found just once. This TCR was sampled from a human donor in good health. Sample: T cells isolated from PBMCs. The chain is built from TRBV7-9 and TRBJ2-5, with TRBD2 identical over 11 bases. The CDR3 region has the DNA TGTGCCAGCAGCTTGATGGGACTAGCGGTCCAAGAGACCCAGTACTTC. It is translated as CASSLMGLAVQETQYF.